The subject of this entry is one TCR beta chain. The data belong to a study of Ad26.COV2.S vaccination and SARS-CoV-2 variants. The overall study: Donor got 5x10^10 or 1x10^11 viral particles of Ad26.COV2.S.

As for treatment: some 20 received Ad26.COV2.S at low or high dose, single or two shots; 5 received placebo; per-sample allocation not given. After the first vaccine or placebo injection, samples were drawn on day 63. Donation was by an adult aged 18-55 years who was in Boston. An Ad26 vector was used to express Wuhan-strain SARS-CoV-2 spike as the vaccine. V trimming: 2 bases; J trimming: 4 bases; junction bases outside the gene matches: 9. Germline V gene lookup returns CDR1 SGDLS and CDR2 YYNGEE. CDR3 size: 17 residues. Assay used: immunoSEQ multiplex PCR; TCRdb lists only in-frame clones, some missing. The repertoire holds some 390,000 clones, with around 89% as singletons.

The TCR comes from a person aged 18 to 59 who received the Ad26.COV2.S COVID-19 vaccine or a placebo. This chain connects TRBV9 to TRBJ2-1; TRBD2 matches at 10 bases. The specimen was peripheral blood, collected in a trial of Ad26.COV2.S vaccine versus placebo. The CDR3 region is CASSVHASGGLYNEQFF. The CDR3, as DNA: TGTGCCAGCAGCGTGCACGCTAGCGGGGGCCTATACAATGAGCAGTTCTTC.